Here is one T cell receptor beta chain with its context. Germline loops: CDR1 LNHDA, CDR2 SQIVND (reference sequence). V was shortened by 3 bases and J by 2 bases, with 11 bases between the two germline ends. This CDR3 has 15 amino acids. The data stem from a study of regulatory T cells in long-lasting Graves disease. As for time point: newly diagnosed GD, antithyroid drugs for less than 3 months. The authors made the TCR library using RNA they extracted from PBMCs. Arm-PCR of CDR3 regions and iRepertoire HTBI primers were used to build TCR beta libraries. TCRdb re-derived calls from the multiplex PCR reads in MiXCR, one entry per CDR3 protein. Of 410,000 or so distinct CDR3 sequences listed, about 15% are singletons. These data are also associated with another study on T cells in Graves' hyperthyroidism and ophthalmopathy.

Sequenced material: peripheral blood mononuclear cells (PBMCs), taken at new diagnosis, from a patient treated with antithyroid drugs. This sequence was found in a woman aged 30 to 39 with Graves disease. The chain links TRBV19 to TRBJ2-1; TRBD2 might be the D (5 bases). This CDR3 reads CASSIEGRAYNEQFF. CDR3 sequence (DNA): TGTGCCAGTAGTATCGAGGGTAGGGCCTACAATGAGCAGTTCTTC.